The present T cell receptor (beta chain) was sequenced within a study of Graves' ophthalmopathy and Graves' hyperthyroidism. Study results and limitations: Among thyroid clonotypes expanded above 0.001 frequency, most also appeared in blood. Ophthalmopathy progression prediction by the model yielded a sensitivity of 60% to 71% and a specificity of roughly 72%.

Additional autoimmune diseases, uncontrolled infections, pregnancy or lactation disqualified patients. As the template, RNA transcripts were used to amplify TCR beta CDR3 regions. The first-round RT-PCR employed HTBI primers together with the Qiagen OneStep RT-PCR kit. A multiplex PCR was then performed as the second round. TCRdb re-derived calls from the multiplex PCR reads in MiXCR, one entry per CDR3 protein. The table records 450,000 to 600,000 distinct CDR3 sequences, 35% to 45% of them present only once. V lost 5 bases to trimming and J lost 4 bases, with 11 bases between them. This CDR3 has 13 residues. This clonotype was picked up many times. As yet, its antigen is unknown.

Sample: peripheral blood or thyroid tissue (not recorded which). The chain combines TRBV12-3 or TRBV12-4 with TRBJ1-2; D perhaps matches TRBD1 (5 bases). The origin of this receptor is an adult man with Graves' hyperthyroidism. The CDR3 sequence is CASSPRQTYGYTF. The DNA for the CDR3 is TGTGCCAGCAGTCCAAGACAGACCTATGGCTACACCTTC.